Following are 3 T cell receptor beta chains from one sample sequenced in a study of T cells after yellow fever vaccination (dated by TCRdb to between 2018 and 2021). The intended sense of this specimen's treatment or condition label: live attenuated yellow fever vaccine strain. Library prep was done by 5' RACE. The sequencing machine was an Illumina NovaSeq 6000. TCRdb reprocessing: public reads trimmed at Q25 with fastp, clones called with MiXCR, in-frame beta chains kept. Merged by CDR3 protein, the rows form single entries marked with the most common genes and DNA. The sample yields fewer than 500,000 distinct CDR3 sequences; 18% were counted once. Of the sample, roughly a sixth is held by the ten largest clones. The starting material was PBMCs, obtained before the yellow fever booster vaccination. These receptors were obtained from a man aged 18 to 30 who received the YFV17D yellow fever vaccine.

The chain carries TRBV5-6 and TRBJ2-5, with TRBD1 identical over 8 bases. V was pared by 3 bases and J by 4 bases, with 5 bases of the junction left unmatched. The CDR3 totals 14 residues. Germline V gene data show CDR1 as SGHDT and CDR2 as YYEEEE. CDR3 protein: CASSSSRGRETQYF. CDR3 bases: TGTGCCAGCAGCTCCTCCAGGGGGCGAGAGACCCAGTACTTC. The variable domain in full, completed from reference TRBV5-6 and TRBJ2-5, reads DAGVTQSPTHLIKTRGQQVTLRCSPKSGHDTVSWYQQALGQGPQFIFQYYEEEERQRGNFPDRFSGHQFPNYSSELNVNALLLGDSALYLCASSSSRGRETQYFGPGTRLLVL.

The V gene is TRBV27, the J gene TRBJ1-2, with 8 bases fitting TRBD1. With V trimmed by 2 bases and J by 6 bases, 5 bases remained unmatched. The CDR3 covers 14 residues. Germline lookup yields CDR1 MNHEY and CDR2 SMNVEV (reference sequence). CDR3 amino acids: CASSLTPRGHGYTF. The CDR3 DNA reads as TGTGCCAGCAGTTTAACCCCCAGGGGGCATGGCTACACCTTC.

This clonotype was seen at least ten times. The CDR3 bases are TGCGCCAGCAGCCATTACCTCCGGGACAGGGAAAGTGGCTACACCTTC. As protein: CASSHYLRDRESGYTF. This chain joins TRBV4-1 and TRBJ1-2; 9 positions agree with TRBD1. The CDR3 runs 16 residues. Germline CDR1 reads MGHRA; CDR2 reads YSYEKL. Losses at the gene ends were 3 bases for V and 7 bases for J; bases not matched to a gene: 12.